Reported below is one TCR beta chain. Its antigen is unknown. No base quality values were provided; no much bigger clone lies one nucleotide off. This entry is derived from a study of response to subunit inactivated influenza vaccine (dated by TCRdb to the late 2010s). Study-wide context: The study used deep quantitative T cell receptor repertoire profiling to track responses to a trivalent subunit inactivated influenza vaccine.

The library relied on RT-PCR. The sequencer listed for this sample is Illumina HiSeq 2500. In TCRdb, the public reads were trimmed at Q25 with fastp and aligned with MiXCR, with productive beta chains retained. Rows matching on CDR3 protein sequence are summarized as one entry with the most common DNA and genes. Counted in this sample were 490,000 or so distinct CDR3 sequences; less than 10% of them appeared once. 13% of the sample lies in the top ten. The CDR3 covers 14 residues, taking in both the cysteine and the phenylalanine. CDR3 DNA is the only sequence kept; it has 42 bases, read in frame from the first base. V and J lose 6 bases and 9 bases, and a span of 18 bases separates them. On the study overall, not on this receptor specifically: According to the authors, only a limited number of new T cells may be recruited by each seasonal influenza vaccination.

The receptor was isolated from a man aged 50 to 69 who received an inactivated influenza vaccine. Donor details come from another sample of the same person, matched by shared clones. Here the sequenced sample was PBMCs from blood, taken about 23 months after vaccination. This chain is built from TRBV12-3 or TRBV12-4 and TRBJ2-1, and the D gene may be TRBD1, 5 bases matching. The nucleotide sequence is given as TGTGCCAGCAGCCCTAGGAGCAGGGATGCTGAGCAGTTCTTC. This yields the protein CASSPRSRDAEQFF.